This T cell receptor (beta chain) was identified in a study of blood T cell repertoires in COVID-19. For the study at large: The origin of the acute and convalescent COVID-19 samples was the United States, Italy and Spain. Sources were T cells, B-cell-depleted T cells, or PBMCs; the material itself was cDNA or gDNA.

The protocol was immunoSEQ multiplex PCR, while the TCRdb copy is restricted to in-frame clones and leaves out a portion. The sample includes about 140,000 clones, 84% of them seen just once. Ages ranged from roughly 18 to 100 years, with residence in 24 US areas. Cohorts were based on clinical histories the participants reported. CDR3 length equals 13 residues. The V segment lost 7 bases and the J segment 6 bases; nucleotides outside the gene matches: 9. The germline V gene has CDR1 SGHRS and CDR2 YFSETQ. What was sequenced was PBMCs or T cells enriched from blood (not recorded which). The V gene is TRBV5-1, the J gene TRBJ1-2; 7 bases map to TRBD1. The TCR originated in a man aged 35 to 55 with acute COVID-19. The CDR3 region is CASGETGRNGYTF. CDR3 nucleotide sequence: TGCGCCAGCGGAGAGACAGGGAGAAATGGCTACACCTTC.